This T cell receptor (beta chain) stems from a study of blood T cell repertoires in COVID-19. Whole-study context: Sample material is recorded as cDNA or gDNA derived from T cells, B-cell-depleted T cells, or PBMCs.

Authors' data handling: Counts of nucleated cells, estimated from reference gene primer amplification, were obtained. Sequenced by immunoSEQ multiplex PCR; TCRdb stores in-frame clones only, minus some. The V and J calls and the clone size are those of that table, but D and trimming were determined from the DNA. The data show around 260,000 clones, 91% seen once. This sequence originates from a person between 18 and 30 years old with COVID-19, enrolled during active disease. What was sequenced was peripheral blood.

In DNA, the CDR3 is TGTGCCATCAGTGCTAAGGGGTACGAGCAGTACTTC. Protein product: CAISAKGYEQYF. This chain links TRBV10-3 with TRBJ2-7; a possible D gene is TRBD1 (5 bases). The CDR3 is made up of 12 amino acids. Trimming stripped 4 bases from V and 4 bases from J, with 8 bases between. From germline, CDR1 is ENHRY and CDR2 SYGVKD.